The 29 T cell receptor beta chains below all came from one sample that was sequenced in a study of early T cells in non-severe SARS-CoV-2 infection. Via MiXCR, TCRdb re-called the 5' RACE reads, giving one row per CDR3 protein. Among about 63,000 distinct CDR3 sequences listed, approximately 13% were seen once. Sequenced material: whole blood. The receptors originated from an adult who was a healthcare worker with PCR-confirmed SARS-CoV-2 infection or an uninfected control (not recorded which).

This clonotype was found many times. The rearrangement links TRBV6-1 to TRBJ1-1, with TRBD1 matching over 8 bases. With 4 bases clipped from V and 5 bases from J, the junction kept 3 bases outside the gene matches. The CDR3 spans 13 residues. Germline V gene lookup returns CDR1 MNHNS and CDR2 SASEGT. In DNA form, the CDR3 reads TGTGCCAGCAGTGCAAACAGGGGGACTGAAGCTTTCTTT. This gives the protein CASSANRGTEAFF.

This clonotype was seen at least ten times. The CDR3 region is CSGQIQETQYF. Written as DNA, the CDR3 is TGCAGTGGACAGATTCAAGAGACCCAGTACTTC. The chain combines TRBV20-1 with TRBJ2-5; possible D gene TRBD1, 5 bases. The CDR3 is 11 amino acids. Germline V gives CDR1 DFQATT, CDR2 SNEGSKA (reference sequence). The V end was cut by 7 bases, the J end by 2 bases, with 8 bases between.

By share, this clonotype ranks as medium-sized (0.01 to 0.1%). V and J are TRBV4-3 and TRBJ2-7; 9 bases fit TRBD2. This CDR3 has 15 amino acids. After removal of 0 bases from V and 3 bases from J, the junction contained 3 bases not matched to a gene. CDR1 and CDR2 (germline): LGHNA, YSLEER. CDR3 coding DNA: TGCGCCAGCAGCCAAGATATAGCGGGGGACTACGAGCAGTACTTC. It translates to CASSQDIAGDYEQYF.

The sample holds a few counts of this clonotype. CDR3 coding DNA: TGTGCCAGCAGCTTCCGACTAGCGGGGGATGGCGGGGAGCTGTTTTTT. Translation: CASSFRLAGDGGELFF. This chain connects TRBV7-9 to TRBJ2-2, with 12 nucleotides matching TRBD2. Per germline, CDR1 SEHNR and CDR2 FQNEAQ (reference sequence). The V segment lost 3 bases and the J segment 7 bases; nucleotides outside the gene matches: 6. This CDR3 spans 16 amino acids.

This clonotype was recorded many times. This chain links TRBV5-1 with TRBJ2-5; 10 bases are shared with TRBD1. Germline CDR1 and CDR2: SGHRS and YFSETQ. This CDR3 region has 15 residues. Trimming took 4 bases from V and 7 from J; bases not matched to a gene: 10. The CDR3 sequence is CASSRVPGQGLTQYF. For the CDR3, the DNA is TGCGCCAGCAGCAGGGTCCCGGGACAGGGGTTGACCCAGTACTTC.

Concerning this clonotype: This sequence may be a read error, since a much larger clone differs from it by one base. V gene TRBV11-2 combines with J gene TRBJ2-2; TRBD2 matches 7 bases. Germline V gives CDR1 SGHAT, CDR2 FQNNGV. The CDR3 has 14 residues. The CDR3 nucleotides are TGTGCCAGCAGCCGGGGGGTAGGCACCGAGGAGCTGTTTTTT. This translates into CASSRGVGTEELFF.

This clonotype has a count of ten or more. V is TRBV9 and J is TRBJ2-2; D is possibly TRBD1 (6 bases). CDR3 size: 15 residues. Trimming shortened V by 5 bases and J by 6 bases, and 17 bases separated the two germline ends. The V gene's germline CDR1 is SGDLS and CDR2 YYNGEE. Here the CDR3 DNA reads TGTGCCAGCAGGGCTACAGGGCTCACGTCCGGGGAGCTGTTTTTT. It yields the protein CASRATGLTSGELFF.

This clonotype was seen ten or more times. The V and J genes are TRBV7-6 and TRBJ2-2, with D unclear. The CDR3 totals 14 residues. V lost 3 bases and J lost 4, with 9 bases in between. The V gene's germline CDR1 is SGHVS and CDR2 FNYEAQ. CDR3 coding DNA: TGTGCCAGCAGCTTCTCCAGAGCCACCGGGGAGCTGTTTTTT. It codes for CASSFSRATGELFF. The full variable domain, in which reference TRBV7-6 and TRBJ2-2 provide the parts outside the CDR3, is GAGVSQSPRYKVTKRGQDVALRCDPISGHVSLYWYRQALGQGPEFLTYFNYEAQQDKSGLPNDRFSAERPEGSISTLTIQRTEQRDSAMYRCASSFSRATGELFFGEGSRLTVL.

This chain connects TRBV11-2 to TRBJ2-1; 8 bases line up with TRBD1. This CDR3 has 14 amino acids. CDR1 and CDR2 (germline): SGHAT, FQNNGV. Losses at the gene ends were 4 bases for V and 8 bases for J; bases not matched to a gene: 7. For the CDR3, the DNA is TGTGCCAGCAGCTCTACGGACAGGGACGATGAGCAGTTCTTC. Amino acids: CASSSTDRDDEQFF.

This clonotype was counted between two and nine times. The chain couples TRBV7-3 to TRBJ1-2; D uncertain. Germline values: CDR1 SGHTA, CDR2 FQGTGA. The CDR3 sequence is 12 residues long. The V and J ends lost 4 bases and 5 bases respectively, with 8 bases between them. The CDR3 reads CASSSGRYGYTF. The CDR3 nucleotides are TGTGCCAGCAGCTCCGGGCGATATGGCTACACCTTC.

This clonotype was seen repeatedly, ten times or more. The rearrangement uses TRBV7-2 and TRBJ2-3, with a tentative D call TRBD1 (6 bases). This CDR3 has 14 residues. Looked up from germline, CDR1 is SGHTA and CDR2 is FQGNSA. V was shortened by 4 bases and J by 6 bases, with 14 bases between the two germline ends. As DNA, the CDR3 is TGTGCCAGCAGCTCCGCCGGGACATCCGATACGCAGTATTTT. It yields the protein CASSSAGTSDTQYF.

There are a few counts of this clonotype. The gene calls are TRBV10-1 and TRBJ1-1; D gene ambiguous. The CDR3 runs to 13 residues. In germline, CDR1 is WNHNN, CDR2 SYGVQD (reference sequence). V lost 3 bases and J 8 bases, leaving 13 bases between the germline ends. CDR3 residues: CASSDRAAGEAFF. The DNA of the CDR3 is TGCGCCAGCAGTGATCGGGCGGCTGGCGAAGCTTTCTTT.

The chain combines TRBV7-8 with TRBJ1-1; D is unresolved. V lost 1 base and J lost 0, with 9 bases in between. This CDR3 has 15 amino acids. Germline values: CDR1 SGHVS, CDR2 FQNEAQ. The CDR3 loop reads CASSLESGLNTEAFF. CDR3 coding DNA: TGTGCCAGCAGCTTAGAATCAGGTCTGAACACTGAAGCTTTCTTT.

This clonotype appeared many times. V and J are TRBV12-3 or TRBV12-4 and TRBJ2-5; TRBD1 is a possible D gene (7 bases). V was clipped by 6 bases and J by 4 bases, with 15 bases between them. This CDR3 contains 14 residues. CDR3 residues: CASRRQGEVETQYF. In DNA form, the CDR3 reads TGTGCCAGCAGACGCCAGGGGGAGGTAGAGACCCAGTACTTC.

This clonotype is medium-sized within its sample. The chain recombines TRBV5-5 with TRBJ1-1; D not certain. CDR1 and CDR2 from the germline V gene are SGHKS and YYEKEE (reference sequence). This CDR3 is built from 14 residues. V lost 6 bases and J 2 bases, leaving 14 bases between the germline ends. The CDR3 reads CASTLEQVNTEAFF. CDR3 DNA sequence: TGTGCCAGCACCCTCGAGCAGGTAAACACTGAAGCTTTCTTT.

A few counts support this clonotype. CDR3 DNA: TGTGCCAGCAGCTTGGGCCGTGGACAGGGCTACGAGCAGTACTTC. Its protein is CASSLGRGQGYEQYF. The chain employs TRBV7-9 and TRBJ2-7; 8 bases align to TRBD1. This CDR3 has 15 amino acids. Germline-derived CDR1 and CDR2 are SEHNR and FQNEAQ (reference sequence). V was clipped by 3 bases and J by 3 bases; unmatched bases: 7.

In this sample, this clonotype turned up a few times. V is TRBV6-1 and J is TRBJ2-7; no definite D call. Germline CDR1 and CDR2: MNHNS and SASEGT. The V gene lost 3 bases and the J gene lost 6 bases, with 12 bases spanning the gap. CDR3 length: 13 amino acids. This chain's CDR3 is CASSETVVIEQYF. The CDR3 DNA is TGTGCCAGCAGTGAGACGGTAGTAATCGAGCAGTACTTC.

This clonotype was counted ten times or more. The chain joins TRBV5-6 to TRBJ1-2; D is possibly TRBD1 (5 bases). Germline V gives CDR1 SGHDT, CDR2 YYEEEE. Trimming cost V 5 bases and J 8 bases, with 19 bases left between them. The CDR3 loop spans 14 amino acids. This CDR3 is CASSTLGGEEGYTF. In DNA form, the CDR3 reads TGTGCCAGCAGTACGCTTGGGGGAGAGGAAGGCTACACCTTC.

This chain connects TRBV3-1 to TRBJ1-4; a weak D match, TRBD1 (6 bases). V lost 4 bases to trimming and J lost 7 bases, with 19 bases between them. The CDR3 spans 16 residues. The germline V gene has CDR1 LGHDT and CDR2 YNNKEL (reference sequence). The CDR3 is CASSPWQDSEGEKLFF. The CDR3 DNA reads as TGTGCCAGCAGCCCCTGGCAGGACAGTGAGGGTGAAAAACTGTTTTTT.

This chain links TRBV10-3 with TRBJ2-7, with D uncertain. The V gene lost 4 bases and the J gene lost 3 bases, with 7 bases spanning the gap. The germline gives CDR1 ENHRY, CDR2 SYGVKD. The CDR3 sequence is 12 residues long. The chain's CDR3 is CAISGVDYEQYF. In nucleotides, the CDR3 is TGTGCCATCAGTGGCGTCGACTACGAGCAGTACTTC.

This clonotype was counted ten times or more. V gene TRBV29-1 combines with J gene TRBJ2-5; the match to TRBD1 covers 11 bases. The V gene end was trimmed by 4 bases and the J gene end by 3 bases; junction bases not matched to a gene: 1. Germline V gene lookup returns CDR1 SQVTM and CDR2 ANQGSEA. The CDR3 runs 13 residues. The CDR3 DNA reads as TGCAGCGTTGGGGACAGGGGGGAAGAGACCCAGTACTTC. It is translated as CSVGDRGEETQYF.

The J gene is TRBJ1-5, the V gene TRBV29-1; no clear D. Between the trimmed V and J ends, which lost 6 bases and 7 bases, there was a span of 16 bases. The V gene's germline CDR1 is SQVTM and CDR2 ANQGSEA. The CDR3 length is 13 residues. CDR3 region: CSVQHFLGQPQHF. The CDR3 DNA sequence: TGCAGCGTCCAACACTTTTTGGGACAGCCCCAGCATTTT.

The gene calls are TRBV9 and TRBJ1-1; D may be TRBD1 (5 bases). There are 14 residues in the CDR3. V dropped 3 bases and J dropped 5 bases, with 14 bases sitting between them. CDR1 is SGDLS, CDR2 YYNGEE, per germline. CDR3 in amino acids: CASSADISTTEAFF. The CDR3 nucleotides read TGTGCCAGCAGCGCGGACATATCGACGACTGAAGCTTTCTTT.

This clonotype occurred many times. The chain has TRBV7-9 and TRBJ2-1, with 14 bases that match TRBD2. This CDR3 has 15 amino acids. CDR1 and CDR2 (germline): SEHNR, FQNEAQ (reference sequence). The V gene end was trimmed by 5 bases and the J gene end by 9 bases; junction bases not matched to a gene: 6. The CDR3 nucleotides are TGTGCCAGCAGCCCATGGACTAGCGGGGGGATTGAGCAGTTCTTC. This sequence encodes CASSPWTSGGIEQFF. Combining the CDR3 with reference TRBV7-9 and TRBJ2-1 gives the whole variable domain DTGVSQNPRHKITKRGQNVTFRCDPISEHNRLYWYRQTLGQGPEFLTYFQNEAQLEKSRLLSDRFSAERPKGSFSTLEIQRTEQGDSAMYLCASSPWTSGGIEQFFGPGTRLTVL.

The gene calls are TRBV6-2 or TRBV6-3 and TRBJ2-7, with 13 bases lining up with TRBD2. The length of the CDR3 is 16 residues. The germline V gene has CDR1 MNHEY and CDR2 SVGEGT. Unmatched junction bases numbered 6, after V lost 6 bases and J lost 1 base. CDR3 in DNA: TGTGCCAGCAGCGCCGGGACTAGCGGGATTTCCTACGAGCAGTACTTC. Residues: CASSAGTSGISYEQYF.

This clonotype was counted only a few times. The gene calls are TRBV18 and TRBJ2-7; no firm D call. The germline gives CDR1 KGHSH, CDR2 LQKENI. Trimming shortened V by 6 bases and J by 7 bases, and 22 bases separated the two germline ends. The CDR3 spans 15 residues. The CDR3 DNA follows: TGTGCCAGCTCCTCTACAACACCCGGCCCTAGGGAGCAGTACTTC. This translates into CASSSTTPGPREQYF.

The rearrangement uses TRBV10-1 and TRBJ2-3; possibly TRBD1 for D (5 bases). The ends were cut back, 3 bases at V and 1 base at J, with 11 bases in the middle. Germline assignment: CDR1 WNHNN and CDR2 SYGVQD (reference sequence). There are 15 residues in the CDR3. In nucleotides, the CDR3 is TGCGCCAGCAGTGACCGGTGGGGCCGCACAGATACGCAGTATTTT. Encoded protein: CASSDRWGRTDTQYF.

This clonotype was seen a few times. V and J are TRBV11-2 and TRBJ2-2; no definite D call. V shed 0 bases and J shed 7 bases, with 12 bases lying between them. From germline, CDR1 is SGHAT and CDR2 FQNNGV. The CDR3 loop spans 15 amino acids. CDR3 residues: CASSLDWLPGGELFF. CDR3 nucleotide sequence: TGTGCCAGCAGCTTAGATTGGCTACCCGGCGGGGAGCTGTTTTTT. Full variable domain (missing parts from reference TRBV11-2 and TRBJ2-2): EAGVAQSPRYKIIEKRQSVAFWCNPISGHATLYWYQQILGQGPKLLIQFQNNGVVDDSQLPKDRFSAERLKGVDSTLKIQPAKLEDSAVYLCASSLDWLPGGELFFGEGSRLTVL.

This clonotype came up a few times. The chain is built from TRBV7-2 and TRBJ2-1; D not resolved. Trimming took off 4 bases at V and 5 bases at J, with 9 bases between the two ends. Germline V CDR1 and CDR2: SGHTA, FQGNSA. The CDR3 covers 13 residues. The DNA of the CDR3 is TGTGCCAGCAGCTCCGCGGTCCACAATGAGCAGTTCTTC. The encoded protein is CASSSAVHNEQFF.